These 29 T cell receptor beta chains were sequenced from one sample in a study of shared clonotypes between healthy human individuals. Libraries were prepared by immunoSEQ multiplex PCR; TCRdb keeps only in-frame clonotypes and omits some of them. The repertoire holds 450,000 to 550,000 clones, with 60% to 85% as singletons. Sequenced input: PBMCs. The receptor set was obtained from a woman between 40 and 50 years old in good health. Some clones in this sample may be carry-over from other donors' samples.

The chain is built from TRBV11-2 and TRBJ1-1; D unresolved. The CDR3 consists of 14 residues. The V gene lost 5 bases and the J gene lost 1 base, with 11 bases spanning the gap. The germline CDR1 and CDR2 sequences are SGHAT and FQNNGV. The DNA of the CDR3 is TGTGCCAGCAGCCCGTGGGCAGGGAACACTGAAGCTTTCTTT. Its translation is CASSPWAGNTEAFF.

Many counts were recorded for this clone. DNA of the CDR3: TGCGCCAGCACCCAGGGCAGCGAGCAGTACTTC. Translation gives CASTQGSEQYF. V is TRBV10-2 and J is TRBJ2-7, with D possibly TRBD1 on 5 matching bases. V dropped 7 bases and J dropped 6 bases, with 10 bases sitting between them. This CDR3 is built from 11 residues. Germline loops: CDR1 WSHSY, CDR2 SAAADI.

In its sample, this clone was seen once. This CDR3 reads CASSVTGHLNTDTQYF. The CDR3 nucleotides read TGTGCCAGCAGCGTAACGGGACACCTCAACACGGATACGCAGTATTTT. The J gene is TRBJ2-3, the V gene TRBV9; possibly TRBD1 for D (6 bases). V gave up 1 base and J gave up 6 bases, with 18 bases separating them. Germline V gene lookup returns CDR1 SGDLS and CDR2 YYNGEE. This CDR3 region has 16 residues.

The gene calls are TRBV7-8 and TRBJ2-3; the match to TRBD1 covers 9 bases. CDR3 size: 16 residues. Per germline, CDR1 SGHVS and CDR2 FQNEAQ. V lost 5 bases, J lost 3 bases, and 9 bases stayed unmatched. CDR3: CASSPGTGRTTDTQYF. Here the CDR3 DNA reads TGTGCCAGCAGCCCGGGGACAGGGCGGACGACAGATACGCAGTATTTT.

The J gene is TRBJ1-6, the V gene TRBV10-2; possibly TRBD1 for D (6 bases). CDR1 and CDR2 from the germline V gene are WSHSY and SAAADI. The CDR3 runs 14 residues. V was clipped by 8 bases and J by 7 bases, with 15 bases between them. The CDR3, as DNA: TGCGCCAGCGGGGATAGACAGGCCAATTCACCCCTCCACTTT. Its translation: CASGDRQANSPLHF.

Comment on this clone: In the same sample, other DNA sequences code for this CDR3. The chain couples TRBV6-5 to TRBJ2-1; 7 bases are a match to TRBD1. Germline V gene sequence: CDR1 MNHEY, CDR2 SVGAGI. The CDR3 extends over 13 amino acids. The V and J ends lost 6 bases and 4 bases, in that order; junction bases with no gene match: 3. DNA for the CDR3: TGTGCCAGCAGCCGGGACAGTTACAATGAGCAGTTCTTC. Encoded protein: CASSRDSYNEQFF.

V usage is TRBV2 and J usage is TRBJ2-7; 10 bases map to TRBD1. Germline V gene lookup returns CDR1 SNHLY and CDR2 FYNNEI. The CDR3 spans 14 residues. The V segment lost 8 bases and the J segment 6 bases; nucleotides outside the gene matches: 10. The CDR3 sequence: CASRPGTGVGEQYF. The CDR3 region has the DNA TGTGCCAGCCGCCCCGGGACAGGGGTCGGCGAGCAGTACTTC.

This sequence joins TRBV18 and TRBJ2-1, with 10 bases identical to TRBD2. Germline V gene lookup returns CDR1 KGHSH and CDR2 LQKENI. V lost 2 bases, J lost 3 bases, and 10 bases stayed unmatched. CDR3 length: 18 amino acids. Here the CDR3 DNA reads TGTGCCAGCTCACCAACCGCCGGGACTAGCGCCAACTACAATGAGCAGTTCTTC. It encodes CASSPTAGTSANYNEQFF.

This rearrangement joins TRBV6-6 to TRBJ1-2, with D hard to call. The germline gives CDR1 MNHNY, CDR2 SVGAGI (reference sequence). The germline V and J ends were trimmed by 2 bases and 4 bases, with 17 bases remaining between them. The CDR3 runs to 16 residues. The CDR3 nucleotides are TGTGCCAGCAGTTACCAAATTGGTCCTCGGGGCTATGGCTACACCTTC. Translated, it gives CASSYQIGPRGYGYTF.

This chain connects TRBV7-8 to TRBJ2-7, with unresolved D. The CDR3 is made up of 14 amino acids. Germline V gene lookup returns CDR1 SGHVS and CDR2 FQNEAQ. V dropped 8 bases and J dropped 2 bases, with 16 bases sitting between them. The CDR3 DNA reads as TGTGCCAGCTTCCTCCGCTACTCACCCTACGAGCAGTACTTC. This encodes CASFLRYSPYEQYF.

The chain has TRBV7-2 and TRBJ1-2, with 10 bases aligning to TRBD1. V lost 5 bases and J lost 4; bases outside the gene matches: 7. The CDR3 spans 15 residues. The germline V gene encodes CDR1 SGHTA and CDR2 FQGNSA. This chain's CDR3 is CASSPGQGGSYGYTF. CDR3 nucleotide sequence: TGTGCCAGCAGCCCCGGACAGGGGGGAAGCTATGGCTACACCTTC.

This chain links TRBV7-9 with TRBJ2-3; possibly TRBD1 or TRBD2 for D (6 bases each). Germline assignment: CDR1 SEHNR and CDR2 FQNEAQ (reference sequence). This CDR3 contains 14 residues. Trimming left V 1 base short and J 6 bases short, with 11 bases between. The CDR3 DNA is TGTGCCAGCAGCTTAGTCTCCGGGGGCGATACGCAGTATTTT. Translating it yields CASSLVSGGDTQYF.

This clone was seen only a few times. The rearrangement joins TRBV29-1 to TRBJ1-2; 7 bases map to TRBD1. This CDR3 comprises 16 residues. J was trimmed by 5 bases and V by 4 bases; bases with no gene match: 16. CDR1 is SQVTM, CDR2 ANQGSEA, per germline. CDR3 residues: CSVAIGGELGRYGYTF. CDR3 nucleotides: TGCAGCGTTGCAATAGGGGGCGAGCTGGGGAGGTATGGCTACACCTTC.

The chain employs TRBV5-6 and TRBJ2-4; 7 positions match TRBD1. With 7 bases clipped from V and 4 bases from J, the junction kept 8 bases outside the gene matches. Germline assignment: CDR1 SGHDT and CDR2 YYEEEE. The CDR3 is made up of 14 amino acids. The CDR3 protein is CASSSGTAKNIQYF. CDR3 coding DNA: TGTGCCAGCTCCTCCGGGACAGCGAAAAACATTCAGTACTTC.

The genes are TRBV6-1 and TRBJ1-2; 10 bases line up with TRBD1. Per germline, CDR1 MNHNS and CDR2 SASEGT. The V and J ends lost 4 bases and 7 bases, in that order; junction bases with no gene match: 6. The CDR3 covers 14 residues. The CDR3 protein is CASSGIGTGVGYTF. CDR3 coding DNA: TGTGCCAGCAGTGGAATCGGGACAGGGGTTGGCTACACCTTC.

J is TRBJ2-7 and V is TRBV15; no clear D gene. The CDR3 sequence is 15 residues long. Germline lookup yields CDR1 LNHNV and CDR2 YYDKDF (reference sequence). Trimming stripped 1 base from V and 2 bases from J, with 12 bases between. DNA for the CDR3: TGTGCCACCAGCAGAGGGTTGGGCCAGGCCTACGAGCAGTACTTC. Translating gives CATSRGLGQAYEQYF.

The chain couples TRBV7-6 to TRBJ1-4, with D unclear. V dropped 0 bases and J dropped 8 bases, with 7 bases sitting between them. The CDR3 is made up of 13 amino acids. Germline values: CDR1 SGHVS, CDR2 FNYEAQ. This CDR3 reads CASSLAPGEKLFF. The CDR3 DNA sequence: TGTGCCAGCAGCTTAGCCCCCGGCGAAAAACTGTTTTTT.

This clone is medium-sized in the sample. This chain uses TRBV6-1 with TRBJ2-5; D remains ambiguous. The germline gives CDR1 MNHNS, CDR2 SASEGT. V lost 4 bases and J lost 2, with 11 bases in between. The CDR3 spans 14 residues. Here the CDR3 DNA reads TGTGCCAGCAGTGTAAAAGAAGAACAAGAGACCCAGTACTTC. This sequence encodes CASSVKEEQETQYF.

V and J are TRBV2 and TRBJ2-6, with 7 bases aligning to TRBD1. In germline, CDR1 is SNHLY, CDR2 FYNNEI. J gave up 1 base and V 8 bases, and 11 bases lay outside the gene matches. The CDR3 sequence is 17 residues long. CDR3 sequence reads: CASPPRGLGSGANVLTF. CDR3 DNA sequence: TGTGCCAGCCCCCCCAGGGGGTTAGGATCTGGGGCCAACGTCCTGACTTTC.

Concerning this clone itself: This may arise from a read error, as a much more abundant clone is one base away. Distinct nucleotide sequences in the sample also encode this CDR3. The J gene is TRBJ2-7, the V gene TRBV27, with TRBD1 as a possible D gene (5 bases). The CDR3 is 14 amino acids. Germline V gives CDR1 MNHEY, CDR2 SMNVEV (reference sequence). With 1 base removed from V and 1 base from J, the gap between germline ends came to 8 bases. Here the CDR3 reads CASSLYQGSYEQYF. The DNA of the CDR3 is TGTGCCAGCAGTTTATATCAGGGATCCTACGAGCAGTACTTC.

The CDR3 region has the DNA TGTGCCACCGAACTGGGGGGGTCAGGAAACACCATATATTTT. Translated, it gives CATELGGSGNTIYF. The chain links TRBV15 to TRBJ1-3, with D possibly matching TRBD1 (5 bases). CDR3 length equals 14 residues. CDR1 is LNHNV and CDR2 is YYDKDF in the germline V gene (reference sequence). V lost 8 bases, J lost 4 bases, and 15 bases lay in between.

The chain recombines TRBV5-4 with TRBJ1-1, with 7 bases lining up with TRBD1. Trimming cost V 4 bases and J 4 bases; bases outside gene matches: 4. CDR1 SGHNT and CDR2 YYREEE come from the germline V gene (reference sequence). This CDR3 region has 13 residues. The DNA for the CDR3 is TGTGCCAGCAGCCTTAACAGGGGCACTGAAGCTTTCTTT. This sequence encodes CASSLNRGTEAFF.

The chain has TRBV7-8 and TRBJ1-2, with D unclear. Germline-derived CDR1 and CDR2 are SGHVS and FQNEAQ. V was cut by 0 bases and J by 7 bases, with 9 bases left in between. CDR3 length: 13 residues. The CDR3 here is CASSLAHGVGYTF. The CDR3 nucleotides read TGTGCCAGCAGCTTAGCGCATGGTGTTGGCTACACCTTC.

The chain links TRBV18 to TRBJ1-3, with no clear D. Germline V gene lookup returns CDR1 KGHSH and CDR2 LQKENI. V lost 4 bases, J lost 4 bases, and 5 bases lay in between. The CDR3 has 12 residues. The CDR3 DNA follows: TGTGCCAGCTCACTCGAGGGAAACACCATATATTTT. This translates into CASSLEGNTIYF.

V and J are TRBV11-2 and TRBJ2-3, with D possibly being TRBD2 (6 bases). The CDR3 runs 17 residues. Germline V gene lookup returns CDR1 SGHAT and CDR2 FQNNGV. V lost 1 base, J lost 2 bases, and 16 bases lay in between. In nucleotides, the CDR3 is TGTGCCAGCAGCTTAGTGGCGGGACCTCCGTACACAGATACGCAGTATTTT. The encoded protein is CASSLVAGPPYTDTQYF.

This clone was seen more than once but under ten times. This rearrangement joins TRBV30 to TRBJ2-1, with 8 nucleotides matching TRBD1. Germline values: CDR1 GTSNPN, CDR2 SVGIG (reference sequence). CDR3 length: 14 amino acids. V lost 5 bases and J lost 7; bases outside the gene matches: 10. CDR3 residues: CAWLTGADSNEQFF. CDR3 sequence (DNA): TGTGCCTGGCTGACAGGGGCAGATTCGAATGAGCAGTTCTTC.

This clone showed up just once. The chain recombines TRBV19 with TRBJ2-1, with D uncertain. V shed 2 bases and J shed 8 bases, with 13 bases lying between them. In germline, CDR1 is LNHDA, CDR2 SQIVND (reference sequence). There are 14 residues in the CDR3. CDR3 sequence (DNA): TGTGCCAGTAGTATAAGGACCCCCAGCTATGAGCAGTTCTTC. Its translation is CASSIRTPSYEQFF.

In DNA, the CDR3 is TGCGCCACCGTACTAGCGGGAGGGTACAATGAGCAGTTCTTC. Residues: CATVLAGGYNEQFF. The chain joins TRBV10-2 to TRBJ2-1; 13 bases match TRBD2. The CDR3 is 14 amino acids. V lost 10 bases, J lost 4 bases, and 4 bases stayed unmatched. Germline lookup yields CDR1 WSHSY and CDR2 SAAADI.

The chain recombines TRBV7-9 with TRBJ2-7; no clear D gene. This CDR3 is built from 13 residues. Looked up from germline, CDR1 is SEHNR and CDR2 is FQNEAQ (reference sequence). Trimming left V 1 base short and J 3 bases short, with 7 bases between. The CDR3 DNA reads TGTGCCAGCAGCTTAGGACCGATCTACGAGCAGTACTTC. Translation gives CASSLGPIYEQYF.